The 27 T cell receptor beta chains below all came from one sample that was sequenced in a study of cytotoxic CD8 clonotypes in ibrutinib-treated CLL. This table comes from immunoSEQ multiplex PCR, and its TCRdb copy is limited to in-frame clones, with some not included. The table has roughly 63,000 clones, around 60% seen once. Sample: PBMCs, taken after 12 months of ibrutinib treatment. These receptors came from a human donor with chronic lymphocytic leukemia.

The genes are TRBV11-2 and TRBJ2-3; 10 positions match TRBD1. Germline lookup yields CDR1 SGHAT and CDR2 FQNNGV. V trimming: 3 bases; J trimming: 3 bases; junction bases outside the gene matches: 3. This CDR3 is built from 15 residues. Here the CDR3 reads CASSFGQGVTDTQYF. DNA of the CDR3: TGTGCCAGCAGCTTCGGACAGGGGGTGACAGATACGCAGTATTTT.

The rearrangement links TRBV7-6 to TRBJ2-3; the match to TRBD2 covers 8 bases. V was pared by 5 bases and J by 5 bases, with 6 bases of the junction left unmatched. The CDR3 runs 14 residues. The V gene's germline CDR1 is SGHVS and CDR2 FNYEAQ. CDR3 in DNA: TGTGCCAGCAGCATTAGCGGGAACGGAGATACGCAGTATTTT. Its translation: CASSISGNGDTQYF.

V and J are TRBV5-6 and TRBJ2-1; TRBD1 agrees at 9 bases. This CDR3 region has 17 residues. The J segment lost 4 bases and the V segment lost 0 bases, leaving 8 bases of the junction unmatched. CDR1 is SGHDT and CDR2 is YYEEEE in the germline V gene. CDR3 loop: CASSLDIGTGTYNEQFF. The CDR3 region has the DNA TGTGCCAGCAGCTTGGACATCGGGACAGGGACATACAATGAGCAGTTCTTC.

As for this clone: A read error may account for a junction end that differs from germline. The V call is TRBV11-2, the J call TRBJ2-7; no definite D call. The CDR3 consists of 11 residues. Germline V gene data show CDR1 as SGHAT and CDR2 as FQNNGV. Written as DNA, the CDR3 is TGTGCCAGCGGATTTGACGACCCACGAGCATTC. The encoded protein is CASGFDDPRAF.

The chain joins TRBV18 to TRBJ1-2, with D tentatively TRBD1 (5 bases). This CDR3 has 10 amino acids. CDR1 KGHSH and CDR2 LQKENI come from the germline V gene. Trimming shortened V by 6 bases and J by 7 bases, and 6 bases separated the two germline ends. The CDR3 region has the DNA TGTGCCAGCTCGGGGGTTGGCTACACCTTC. This gives the protein CASSGVGYTF. Full variable domain (missing parts from reference TRBV18 and TRBJ1-2): NAGVMQNPRHLVRRRGQEARLRCSPMKGHSHVYWYRQLPEEGLKFMVYLQKENIIDESGMPKERFSAEFPKEGPSILRIQQVVRGDSAAYFCASSGVGYTFGSGTRLTVV.

The chain joins TRBV15 to TRBJ1-2; D is possibly TRBD1 (6 bases). The CDR3 sequence is 18 residues long. Between the trimmed V and J ends, which lost 0 bases and 4 bases, there was a span of 21 bases. The germline CDR1 and CDR2 sequences are LNHNV and YYDKDF (reference sequence). The CDR3 coding sequence is TGTGCCACCAGCAGAGAAAGGGGGGCGGCGTATAATAGCTATGGCTACACCTTC. It is translated as CATSRERGAAYNSYGYTF.

This chain links TRBV5-4 with TRBJ1-5; 7 nucleotides agree with TRBD1. The V and J ends lost 4 bases and 1 base, in that order; junction bases with no gene match: 2. The CDR3 consists of 14 residues. Germline CDR1 reads SGHNT; CDR2 reads YYREEE (reference sequence). CDR3 DNA: TGTGCCAGCAGCAAGGACAGGAGCAATCAGCCCCAGCATTTT. Its translation is CASSKDRSNQPQHF.

This clone was picked up a small number of times. The CDR3 sequence: CASSPGTANVLTF. CDR3 sequence (DNA): TGCGCCAGCAGCCCAGGGACAGCCAACGTCCTGACTTTC. This chain connects TRBV5-1 to TRBJ2-6; the D gene is possibly TRBD1 (6 bases). Per the germline V gene, CDR1 is SGHRS and CDR2 is YFSETQ. This CDR3 has 13 amino acids. V was trimmed by 4 bases and J by 7 bases, leaving 9 bases between them.

The chain links TRBV4-1 to TRBJ2-5; D unresolved. The CDR3 is 18 amino acids. The germline V and J ends were trimmed by 0 bases and 1 base, with 18 bases remaining between them. Germline CDR1 and CDR2: MGHRA and YSYEKL. DNA for the CDR3: TGCGCCAGCAGCCAAGAGAAGGACCCAGCACCCTCCCAAGAGACCCAGTACTTC. Translated, it gives CASSQEKDPAPSQETQYF.

The chain combines TRBV6-1 with TRBJ2-1; no reliable D call. CDR1 is MNHNS, CDR2 SASEGT, per germline. The V gene lost 2 bases and the J gene lost 8 bases, with 7 bases spanning the gap. This CDR3 contains 12 residues. The CDR3 here is CASSEWWDEQFF. CDR3 nucleotide sequence: TGTGCCAGCAGTGAATGGTGGGATGAGCAGTTCTTC.

This CDR3 is CAISTKRENEQFF. The CDR3 bases are TGTGCCATCAGTACTAAGCGGGAGAATGAGCAGTTCTTC. The chain couples TRBV10-3 to TRBJ2-1; 8 bases agree with TRBD2. CDR1 is ENHRY and CDR2 is SYGVKD in the germline V gene. J was trimmed by 7 bases and V by 5 bases; bases with no gene match: 4. The CDR3 contains 13 residues.

The gene calls are TRBV7-2 and TRBJ1-1; D not certain. CDR1 SGHTA and CDR2 FQGNSA come from the germline V gene. The V and J ends lost 4 bases and 1 base respectively, with 7 bases between them. This CDR3 spans 13 amino acids. Written as DNA, the CDR3 is TGTGCCAGCAGCTCGTTGTCGAACACTGAAGCTTTCTTT. Translation: CASSSLSNTEAFF. The complete variable domain, with remaining parts taken from reference TRBV7-2 and TRBJ1-1, reads GAGVSQSPSNKVTEKGKDVELRCDPISGHTALYWYRQSLGQGLEFLIYFQGNSAPDKSGLPSDRFSAERTGGSVSTLTIQRTQQEDSAVYLCASSSLSNTEAFFGQGTRLTVV.

The chain is built from TRBV7-2 and TRBJ2-2; D is possibly TRBD2 (6 bases). Deletions cut 2 bases from V and 4 bases from J, with 11 bases between. This CDR3 comprises 15 residues. Germline V lookup: CDR1 SGHTA, CDR2 FQGNSA. In DNA, the CDR3 is TGTGCCAGCAGCTTAATTAATAGCGGCACCGGGGAGCTGTTTTTT. Protein product: CASSLINSGTGELFF.

This clone was seen a single time. This chain connects TRBV6-1 to TRBJ2-6; D not certain. This CDR3 has 13 amino acids. V lost 10 bases, J lost 0 bases, and 7 bases lay in between. Germline-derived CDR1 and CDR2 are MNHNS and SASEGT. The CDR3 is CATQPSGANVLTF. The CDR3, as DNA: TGTGCCACACAGCCCTCTGGGGCCAACGTCCTGACTTTC.

This clone was seen a few times. This chain uses TRBV18 with TRBJ2-7; D possibly matches TRBD1 or TRBD2 (6 bases each). The CDR3 runs 14 residues. Trimming took off 2 bases at V and 6 bases at J, with 14 bases between the two ends. Germline V gives CDR1 KGHSH, CDR2 LQKENI. CDR3: CASSPLKGGSEQYF. In DNA form, the CDR3 reads TGTGCCAGCTCACCATTAAAGGGGGGTTCCGAGCAGTACTTC.

This clone was detected only once. The chain combines TRBV6-5 with TRBJ1-1; D is undetermined. Germline values: CDR1 MNHEY, CDR2 SVGAGI. V gave up 1 base and J gave up 2 bases, with 5 bases separating them. This CDR3 has 13 residues. The CDR3 sequence: CASSYWANTEAFF. CDR3 bases: TGTGCCAGCAGTTACTGGGCTAACACTGAAGCTTTCTTT.

The rearrangement uses TRBV2 and TRBJ2-3; D is unresolved. Germline lookup yields CDR1 SNHLY and CDR2 FYNNEI. With 4 bases removed from V and 5 bases from J, the gap between germline ends came to 4 bases. The CDR3 has 11 amino acids. The chain's CDR3 is CASSGEDTQYF. In nucleotides, the CDR3 is TGTGCCAGCAGTGGTGAAGATACGCAGTATTTT.

The CDR3 DNA follows: TGCGCCAGCAGCCTCGCAGTGGGGGTCCAAGAGACCCAGTACTTC. This translates into CASSLAVGVQETQYF. The J gene is TRBJ2-5, the V gene TRBV5-1, with D tentatively TRBD1 or TRBD2 (5 bases each). Trimming took 4 bases from V and 1 from J, leaving 14 bases between them. CDR3 size: 15 residues. The germline V gene has CDR1 SGHRS and CDR2 YFSETQ.

V is TRBV27 and J is TRBJ2-7; no clear D. Germline CDR1 and CDR2: MNHEY and SMNVEV (reference sequence). V lost 3 bases and J 4 bases, leaving 10 bases between the germline ends. The CDR3 has 13 residues. CDR3 sequence reads: CASSLGPGYEQYF. CDR3 bases: TGTGCCAGCAGTTTGGGCCCTGGTTACGAGCAGTACTTC.

This clone was picked up a small number of times. This chain links TRBV14 with TRBJ1-2; TRBD1 matches 8 bases. V gave up 6 bases and J gave up 6 bases; unmatched junction bases: 6. The CDR3 covers 13 residues. Per germline, CDR1 SGHDN and CDR2 FVKESK. CDR3 sequence (DNA): TGTGCCAGCAGAGGACAGGGACGGCATGGCTACACCTTC. Encoded protein: CASRGQGRHGYTF.

This clone was detected only a few times. This chain links TRBV29-1 with TRBJ2-2, with 7 bases aligning to TRBD1. The CDR3 covers 14 residues. V lost 5 bases and J lost 0; bases outside the gene matches: 3. Germline V gene data show CDR1 as SQVTM and CDR2 as ANQGSEA. The DNA of the CDR3 is TGCAGCGTTTATGGGACAGCGAACACCGGGGAGCTGTTTTTT. Its translation: CSVYGTANTGELFF.

The genes are TRBV7-8 and TRBJ2-3; D gene uncertain. V was pared by 5 bases and J by 1 base, with 1 base between. CDR1 and CDR2 (germline): SGHVS, FQNEAQ. The CDR3 sequence is 11 residues long. CDR3 in DNA: TGTGCCAGCAGCCGCACAGATACGCAGTATTTT. Amino acids: CASSRTDTQYF.

The rearrangement joins TRBV16 to TRBJ2-5; 9 bases line up with TRBD2. Per the germline V gene, CDR1 is KGHSY and CDR2 is FQNENV. The CDR3 totals 17 residues. After removal of 2 bases from V and 3 bases from J, the junction contained 10 bases not matched to a gene. The CDR3 DNA reads as TGTGCCAGCAGCCAACCCGGGGGACTAGCCGCCAAAGAGACCCAGTACTTC. It yields the protein CASSQPGGLAAKETQYF.

The rearrangement links TRBV11-2 to TRBJ2-1; D might be TRBD2 (5 bases). V was trimmed by 5 bases and J by 2 bases, leaving 10 bases between them. The CDR3 is 14 residues long. CDR1 and CDR2 from the germline V gene are SGHAT and FQNNGV. CDR3 coding DNA: TGTGCCAGCAGCGGGAGAAGGGCCTACAATGAGCAGTTCTTC. It codes for CASSGRRAYNEQFF.

This chain uses TRBV2 with TRBJ2-3; D gene uncertain. The CDR3 has 14 amino acids. The germline V gene has CDR1 SNHLY and CDR2 FYNNEI. Trimming removed 6 bases at V and 0 bases at J, with 10 bases between. The CDR3 nucleotides read TGTGCCAGCAGAGTAACGCCGAGCACAGATACGCAGTATTTT. Residues: CASRVTPSTDTQYF.

This clone was recorded a few times. The chain carries TRBV11-2 and TRBJ2-3; D is uncertain. The CDR3 sequence is 12 residues long. With 5 bases removed from V and 6 bases from J, the gap between germline ends came to 9 bases. Germline CDR1 reads SGHAT; CDR2 reads FQNNGV. CDR3 protein: CASSKVWDTQYF. As DNA, the CDR3 is TGTGCCAGCAGCAAAGTCTGGGATACGCAGTATTTT.

This clone occurred many times. The chain uses TRBV7-2 and TRBJ1-2, with 7 bases identical to TRBD1. The length of the CDR3 is 18 residues. Trimming took 3 bases from V and 8 from J; bases not matched to a gene: 21. CDR1 and CDR2 from the germline V gene are SGHTA and FQGNSA. The CDR3 loop reads CASSFDLLQGPLNRGYTF. For the CDR3, the DNA is TGTGCCAGCAGCTTCGATTTATTACAGGGGCCTCTTAACCGAGGCTACACCTTC.